These 27 T cell receptor beta chains share one sample of origin, sequenced in a study of blood T cells in healthy people across ages. Sample-barcoded 5' priming and a J-beta primer mix drove a second PCR of 7 to 11 cycles. TCRdb analysed the 5' RACE reads with MiXCR anew, one entry per CDR3 protein. The table records around 1,500,000 distinct CDR3 sequences, about 28% of them present only once. Sequences were obtained from blood. These receptors were taken from a woman aged 25-40 years in good health.

This clonotype was detected a few times. V usage is TRBV25-1 and J usage is TRBJ1-2, with D perhaps matching TRBD1 (5 bases). V lost 4 bases and J lost 1, with 16 bases in between. In germline, CDR1 is MGHDK, CDR2 SYGVNS. The CDR3 contains 16 residues. The CDR3 loop reads CASSGSGGRINYGYTF. As DNA, the CDR3 is TGTGCCAGCAGTGGGTCGGGGGGAAGGATTAACTATGGCTACACCTTC.

In its sample, this clonotype was seen a few times. This chain uses TRBV2 with TRBJ1-1; D remains unclear. There are 14 residues in the CDR3. CDR1 is SNHLY, CDR2 FYNNEI, per germline. V was pared by 9 bases and J by 5 bases, with 19 bases between. CDR3 nucleotide sequence: TGTGCCAGTAGGATGGGGTTTAACGGGACTGAAGCTTTCTTT. This sequence encodes CASRMGFNGTEAFF.

This clonotype was detected only a few times. In nucleotides, the CDR3 is TGTGCCAGCACCCAAAGCGGGATTACTAGCACAGATACGCAGTATTTT. It codes for CASTQSGITSTDTQYF. This chain uses TRBV28 with TRBJ2-3; TRBD2 aligns across 7 bases. With 7 bases clipped from V and 0 bases from J, the junction kept 10 bases outside the gene matches. Looked up from germline, CDR1 is MDHEN and CDR2 is SYDVKM. This CDR3 region has 16 residues.

This clonotype was found many times. V and J are TRBV20-1 and TRBJ2-7; D is undetermined. The V and J ends lost 6 bases and 0 bases respectively, with 6 bases between them. The CDR3 loop spans 11 amino acids. Germline-derived CDR1 and CDR2 are DFQATT and SNEGSKA (reference sequence). The CDR3 region has the DNA TGCAGTGCCCAACTCTCCTACGAGCAGTACTTC. This encodes CSAQLSYEQYF.

This clonotype was seen ten or more times. The chain carries TRBV7-2 and TRBJ2-1, with 9 bases identical to TRBD1. With 5 bases clipped from V and 4 bases from J, the junction kept 6 bases outside the gene matches. Germline CDR1 is SGHTA and CDR2 is FQGNSA. The CDR3 sequence is 15 residues long. CDR3 bases: TGTGCCAGCAGCGGTACAGGGGGCTTATACAATGAGCAGTTCTTC. Amino acid sequence: CASSGTGGLYNEQFF. Together with reference TRBV7-2 and TRBJ2-1, the CDR3 gives the full variable domain: GAGVSQSPSNKVTEKGKDVELRCDPISGHTALYWYRQSLGQGLEFLIYFQGNSAPDKSGLPSDRFSAERTGGSVSTLTIQRTQQEDSAVYLCASSGTGGLYNEQFFGPGTRLTVL.

The chain employs TRBV6-5 and TRBJ2-7; weak D call: TRBD2 (5 bases). The CDR3 spans 14 residues. Germline values: CDR1 MNHEY, CDR2 SVGAGI. Trimming left V 6 bases short and J 2 bases short, with 14 bases between. CDR3 sequence reads: CASSPGLPTYEQYF. The CDR3 region has the DNA TGTGCCAGCAGCCCCGGACTGCCCACCTACGAGCAGTACTTC.

This clonotype turned up a few times. The J gene is TRBJ2-7, the V gene TRBV7-2, with 7 bases that match TRBD2. Germline V CDR1 and CDR2: SGHTA, FQGNSA. V lost 5 bases, J lost 2 bases, and 9 bases stayed unmatched. The CDR3 spans 15 residues. CDR3 residues: CASSPGLVNTYEQYF. The CDR3 nucleotides read TGTGCCAGCAGCCCCGGACTAGTAAATACCTACGAGCAGTACTTC.

This clonotype has a handful of counts. This sequence joins TRBV7-2 and TRBJ2-3, with 12 bases fitting TRBD2. Germline CDR1 is SGHTA and CDR2 is FQGNSA. The CDR3 sequence is 17 residues long. V dropped 5 bases and J dropped 1; count of bases not matched to a gene: 7. CDR3 region: CASSRLAGAAGTDTQYF. The CDR3 coding sequence is TGTGCCAGCAGCCGACTAGCGGGGGCTGCTGGCACAGATACGCAGTATTTT.

J is TRBJ1-1 and V is TRBV15; D perhaps matches TRBD1 (5 bases). CDR3 size: 14 residues. V was clipped by 3 bases and J by 7 bases, with 15 bases between them. Germline V gene sequence: CDR1 LNHNV, CDR2 YYDKDF (reference sequence). The CDR3 protein is CATSRPRGGGEAFF. CDR3 sequence (DNA): TGTGCCACCAGCAGGCCCCGGGGGGGTGGTGAAGCTTTCTTT.

This clonotype was detected ten times or more. J is TRBJ2-7 and V is TRBV18; D ambiguous. The germline V gene has CDR1 KGHSH and CDR2 LQKENI. This CDR3 has 15 amino acids. V shed 4 bases and J shed 3 bases, with 16 bases lying between them. Here the CDR3 DNA reads TGTGCCAGCTCACAAAATTCCCTGGGCCACTACGAGCAGTACTTC. Translated, it gives CASSQNSLGHYEQYF.

This clonotype was seen a few times. The V call is TRBV5-1, the J call TRBJ2-5; D perhaps matches TRBD1 (5 bases). Between the trimmed V and J ends, which lost 4 bases and 2 bases, there was a span of 15 bases. Germline CDR1 and CDR2: SGHRS and YFSETQ. CDR3 size: 15 residues. Here the CDR3 reads CASSLQVAPQETQYF. The CDR3 DNA reads TGCGCCAGCAGCCTACAGGTTGCCCCACAAGAGACCCAGTACTTC.

V gene TRBV6-2 or TRBV6-3 combines with J gene TRBJ1-5, with a tentative D call TRBD1 (5 bases). The CDR3 is 15 amino acids. CDR1 is MNHEY, CDR2 SVGEGT, per germline. V dropped 6 bases and J dropped 8 bases, with 20 bases sitting between them. The DNA of the CDR3 is TGTGCCAGCAGCCGTAGACGGGGGACGTACGAGCCCCAGCATTTT. Its translation is CASSRRRGTYEPQHF.

The chain combines TRBV12-3 or TRBV12-4 with TRBJ1-2; 10 bases line up with TRBD1. The CDR3 consists of 15 residues. V was clipped by 6 bases and J by 5 bases; unmatched bases: 9. The CDR3, as DNA: TGTGCCAGCAGCCACGGACAGGGGGGATTATATGGCTACACCTTC. It yields the protein CASSHGQGGLYGYTF.

The J gene is TRBJ2-2, the V gene TRBV2; D is perhaps TRBD2 (5 bases). Germline V gene sequence: CDR1 SNHLY, CDR2 FYNNEI. This CDR3 comprises 14 residues. V lost 3 bases and J 10 bases, leaving 15 bases between the germline ends. The CDR3 sequence is CASSERAVGEELFF. As DNA, the CDR3 is TGTGCCAGCAGTGAGAGGGCAGTAGGCGAGGAGCTGTTTTTT.

This clonotype was found many times. The chain uses TRBV20-1 and TRBJ2-7; D is undetermined. The CDR3 totals 12 residues. In germline, CDR1 is DFQATT, CDR2 SNEGSKA (reference sequence). Trimming removed 0 bases from V and 2 bases from J, with 5 bases in between. The CDR3 loop is CSAREPPYEQYF. DNA for the CDR3: TGCAGTGCTAGAGAGCCCCCCTACGAGCAGTACTTC.

The chain is built from TRBV6-5 and TRBJ2-4, with D tentatively TRBD2 (5 bases). The assigned J gene may be wrong: the sequence end matches TRBJ2-7 better. Germline CDR1 and CDR2: MNHEY and SVGAGI. The CDR3 length is 14 residues. CDR3 coding DNA: TGTGCCAGCAGTCGACTATCGACGGCCTACGAGCAGTACTTC. Protein: CASSRLSTAYEQYF.

This clonotype was seen more than once but under ten times. This rearrangement joins TRBV7-9 to TRBJ2-3; 12 nucleotides match TRBD2. The CDR3 totals 16 residues. Germline V gene data show CDR1 as SEHNR and CDR2 as FQNEAQ (reference sequence). With V trimmed by 5 bases and J by 5 bases, 8 bases remained unmatched. The CDR3 is CASSPRLAGAVDTQYF. In nucleotides, the CDR3 is TGTGCCAGCAGCCCGAGACTAGCGGGAGCGGTAGATACGCAGTATTTT.

This clonotype has a handful of counts. V is TRBV18 and J is TRBJ1-5, with 7 positions matching TRBD1. Unmatched junction bases numbered 5, after V lost 5 bases and J lost 1 base. The CDR3 extends over 15 amino acids. Germline lookup yields CDR1 KGHSH and CDR2 LQKENI. The CDR3 loop reads CASSSQTGSNQPQHF. DNA of the CDR3: TGTGCCAGCTCATCCCAGACAGGGAGCAATCAGCCCCAGCATTTT.

This clonotype was seen more than once but under ten times. The chain is built from TRBV10-3 and TRBJ2-3; D is possibly TRBD1 or TRBD2 (5 bases each). V was pared by 10 bases and J by 2 bases, with 19 bases between. Germline lookup yields CDR1 ENHRY and CDR2 SYGVKD. The CDR3 length is 15 residues. CDR3 in DNA: TGTGCCACTCGGGACGGAGTGTCACCCACAGATACGCAGTATTTT. It yields the protein CATRDGVSPTDTQYF.

This chain uses TRBV30 with TRBJ1-1; D gene uncertain. The CDR3 consists of 12 residues. V lost 2 bases and J 6 bases, leaving 10 bases between the germline ends. Germline lookup yields CDR1 GTSNPN and CDR2 SVGIG (reference sequence). The CDR3 loop is CAWSSISPEAFF. DNA for the CDR3: TGTGCCTGGAGTAGCATCTCTCCTGAAGCTTTCTTT.

The CDR3 protein is CASSLTSGKYNEQFF. The CDR3 region has the DNA TGTGCCAGCAGCTTGACTAGCGGGAAGTACAATGAGCAGTTCTTC. V usage is TRBV7-2 and J usage is TRBJ2-1; 11 bases map to TRBD2. The CDR3 is made up of 15 amino acids. The V gene's germline CDR1 is SGHTA and CDR2 FQGNSA. V was clipped by 3 bases and J by 4 bases; unmatched bases: 2.

This clonotype was detected a few times. This CDR3 reads CASKKGGISYEQYF. The CDR3 bases are TGTGCCAGCAAAAAGGGCGGGATCTCCTACGAGCAGTACTTC. This rearrangement joins TRBV12-3 or TRBV12-4 to TRBJ2-7, with a tentative D call TRBD2 (6 bases). CDR3 length: 14 amino acids. V gave up 7 bases and J gave up 0 bases, with 13 bases separating them.

The J gene is TRBJ1-2, the V gene TRBV30, with 8 bases matching TRBD1. The ends lost 5 bases at V and 4 bases at J; junction bases unmatched: 12. Per germline, CDR1 GTSNPN and CDR2 SVGIG (reference sequence). The CDR3 loop spans 15 amino acids. This chain's CDR3 is CAWWDRYTMFYGYTF. DNA for the CDR3: TGTGCCTGGTGGGACAGGTATACGATGTTCTATGGCTACACCTTC.

About this clonotype itself: A read error may produce the germline difference seen at one junction end. DNA of the CDR3: TGCGCCTGCAGCTTGATAGGGAAGGGTACTGAAGCTTTCTTT. This codes for CACSLIGKGTEAFF. J is TRBJ1-1 and V is TRBV5-1; D is undetermined. The CDR3 extends over 14 amino acids. Germline values: CDR1 SGHRS, CDR2 YFSETQ. Full variable domain (remainder filled in from reference TRBV5-1 and TRBJ1-1): KAGVTQTPRYLIKTRGQQVTLSCSPISGHRSVSWYQQTPGQGLQFLFEYFSETQRNKGNFPGRFSGRQFSNSRSEMNVSTLELGDSALYLCACSLIGKGTEAFFGQGTRLTVV.

The CDR3 reads CASSFRDSGSEAFF. CDR3 nucleotides: TGTGCCAGCAGTTTCCGGGACAGTGGCTCTGAAGCTTTCTTT. V gene TRBV12-3 or TRBV12-4 combines with J gene TRBJ1-1; 7 bases are shared with TRBD1. There are 14 residues in the CDR3. Trimming cost V 3 bases and J 6 bases; bases outside gene matches: 7.

This CDR3 reads CASATPDTQYF. The CDR3 region has the DNA TGTGCCAGTGCCACCCCTGATACGCAGTATTTT. This chain links TRBV7-9 with TRBJ2-3; no clear D gene. This CDR3 spans 11 amino acids. Trimming took 9 bases from V and 6 from J, leaving 10 bases between them. CDR1 and CDR2 (germline): SEHNR, FQNEAQ (reference sequence).

This CDR3 reads CASSGEHEQFF. CDR3 sequence (DNA): TGTGCCAGCTCCGGGGAGCATGAGCAGTTCTTC. V gene TRBV18 combines with J gene TRBJ2-1; possible D gene TRBD2, 5 bases. Germline V gives CDR1 KGHSH, CDR2 LQKENI. The CDR3 extends over 11 amino acids. V gave up 6 bases and J gave up 8 bases, with 8 bases separating them.